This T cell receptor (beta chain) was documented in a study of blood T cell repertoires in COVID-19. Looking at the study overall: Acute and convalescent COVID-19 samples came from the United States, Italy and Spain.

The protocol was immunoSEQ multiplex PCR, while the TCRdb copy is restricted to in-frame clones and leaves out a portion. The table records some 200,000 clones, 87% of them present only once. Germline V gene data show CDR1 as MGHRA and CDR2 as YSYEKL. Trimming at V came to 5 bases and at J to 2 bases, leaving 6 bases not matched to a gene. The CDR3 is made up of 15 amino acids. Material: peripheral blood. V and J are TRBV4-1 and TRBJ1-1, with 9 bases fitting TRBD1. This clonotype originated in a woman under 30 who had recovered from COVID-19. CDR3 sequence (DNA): TGCGCCAGCAGCGAAAGACAGGGGGTAAACACTGAAGCTTTCTTT. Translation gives CASSERQGVNTEAFF.